One and the same sample provided the 4 T cell receptor beta chains below, sequenced in a study of cytomegalovirus exposure and HLA in healthy donors. This PCR relied on a set of 60 Vbeta primers and 13 Jbeta primers. The assay was immunoSEQ multiplex PCR, and TCRdb's table has in-frame clones only and misses some. The sample contains roughly 150,000 clones, around 75% of which appear only once. The sample taken for sequencing was PBMCs. These receptors were collected from a man younger than 35 in good health and CMV-seronegative.

This chain links TRBV6-5 with TRBJ2-7, with TRBD1 matching 7 bases. The CDR3 totals 13 residues. V lost 6 bases, J lost 0 bases, and 2 bases stayed unmatched. Germline CDR1 is MNHEY and CDR2 is SVGAGI. The CDR3 region is CASRGTASYEQYF. The CDR3 DNA sequence: TGTGCCAGCAGAGGGACAGCCTCCTACGAGCAGTACTTC.

V and J are TRBV6-6 and TRBJ1-5; weak D call: TRBD1 (5 bases). The V end was cut by 10 bases, the J end by 4 bases, with 14 bases between. Germline lookup yields CDR1 MNHNY and CDR2 SVGAGI (reference sequence). The CDR3 is 13 residues long. CDR3 loop: CATRGGVNQPQHF. The CDR3 coding sequence is TGTGCCACCCGGGGGGGAGTAAATCAGCCCCAGCATTTT.

This clone appeared a single time. The chain has TRBV27 and TRBJ2-2, with D possibly being TRBD1 (6 bases). The V gene lost 3 bases and the J gene lost 7 bases, with 15 bases spanning the gap. Per germline, CDR1 MNHEY and CDR2 SMNVEV (reference sequence). This CDR3 region has 15 residues. The CDR3 region is CASSFVGAGGGELFF. The DNA of the CDR3 is TGTGCCAGCAGTTTTGTGGGGGCCGGTGGCGGGGAGCTGTTTTTT.

V gene TRBV5-1 combines with J gene TRBJ1-3, with 7 bases fitting TRBD1. Germline assignment: CDR1 SGHRS and CDR2 YFSETQ. CDR3 length: 14 residues. The ends lost 3 bases at V and 4 bases at J; junction bases unmatched: 4. CDR3 loop: CASSSTGTGNTIYF. CDR3 sequence (DNA): TGCGCCAGCAGCTCGACAGGGACAGGAAACACCATATATTTT.